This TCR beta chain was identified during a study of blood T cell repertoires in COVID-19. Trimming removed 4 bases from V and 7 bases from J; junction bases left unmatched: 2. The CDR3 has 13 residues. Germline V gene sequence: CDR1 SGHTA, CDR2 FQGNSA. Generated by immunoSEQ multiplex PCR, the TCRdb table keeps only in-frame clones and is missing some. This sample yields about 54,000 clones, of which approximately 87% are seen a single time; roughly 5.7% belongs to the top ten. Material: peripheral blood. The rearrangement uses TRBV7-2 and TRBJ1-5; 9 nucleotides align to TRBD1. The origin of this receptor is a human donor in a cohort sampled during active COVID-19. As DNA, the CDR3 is TGTGCCAGCAGCTCGGACAGGGGACAGCCCCAGCATTTT. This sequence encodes CASSSDRGQPQHF. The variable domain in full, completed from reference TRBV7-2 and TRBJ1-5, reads GAGVSQSPSNKVTEKGKDVELRCDPISGHTALYWYRQSLGQGLEFLIYFQGNSAPDKSGLPSDRFSAERTGGSVSTLTIQRTQQEDSAVYLCASSSDRGQPQHFGDGTRLSIL.